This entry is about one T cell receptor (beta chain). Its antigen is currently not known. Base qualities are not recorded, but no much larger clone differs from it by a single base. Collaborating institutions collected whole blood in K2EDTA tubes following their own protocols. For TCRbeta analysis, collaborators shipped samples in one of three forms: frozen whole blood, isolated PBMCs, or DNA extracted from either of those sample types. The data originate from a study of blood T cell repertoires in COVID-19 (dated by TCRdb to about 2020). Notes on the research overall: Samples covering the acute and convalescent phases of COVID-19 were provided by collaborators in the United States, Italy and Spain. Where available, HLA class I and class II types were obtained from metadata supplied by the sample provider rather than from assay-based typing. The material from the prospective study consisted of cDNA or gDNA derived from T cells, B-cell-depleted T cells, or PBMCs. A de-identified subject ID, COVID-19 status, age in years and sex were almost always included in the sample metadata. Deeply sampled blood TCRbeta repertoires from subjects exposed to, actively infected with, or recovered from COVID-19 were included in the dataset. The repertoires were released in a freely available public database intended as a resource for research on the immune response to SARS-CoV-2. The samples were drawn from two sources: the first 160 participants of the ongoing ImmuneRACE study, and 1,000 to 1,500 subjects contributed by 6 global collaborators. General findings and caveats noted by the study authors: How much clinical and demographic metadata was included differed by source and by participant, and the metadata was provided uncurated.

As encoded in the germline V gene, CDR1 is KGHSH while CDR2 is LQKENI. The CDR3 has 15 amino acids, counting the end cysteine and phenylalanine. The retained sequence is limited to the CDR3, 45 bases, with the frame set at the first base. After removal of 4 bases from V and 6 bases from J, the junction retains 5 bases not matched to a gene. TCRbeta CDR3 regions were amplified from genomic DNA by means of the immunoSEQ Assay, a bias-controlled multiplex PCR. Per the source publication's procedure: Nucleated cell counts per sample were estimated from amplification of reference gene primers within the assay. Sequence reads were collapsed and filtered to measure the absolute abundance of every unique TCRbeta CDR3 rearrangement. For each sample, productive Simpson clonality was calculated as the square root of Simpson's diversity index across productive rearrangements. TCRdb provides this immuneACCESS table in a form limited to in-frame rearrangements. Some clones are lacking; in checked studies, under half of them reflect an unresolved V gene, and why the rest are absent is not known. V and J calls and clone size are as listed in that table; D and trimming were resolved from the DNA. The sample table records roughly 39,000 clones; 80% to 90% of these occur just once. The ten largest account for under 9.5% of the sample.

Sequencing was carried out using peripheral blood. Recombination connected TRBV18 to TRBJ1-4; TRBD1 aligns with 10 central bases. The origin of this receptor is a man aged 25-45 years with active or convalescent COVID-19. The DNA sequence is TGTGCCAGCTCACGAGGGACAGGGGTCTATGAAAAACTGTTTTTT. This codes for CASSRGTGVYEKLFF.